Each of the 11 T cell receptor beta chains below was sequenced from the same sample in a study of radiotherapy plus CTLA-4 blockade in lung cancer. Sequenced by immunoSEQ multiplex PCR; TCRdb stores in-frame clones only, minus some. The top ten hold around an eighth of the sample, which has about 91,000 clones, 72% seen once. This sample comprised peripheral blood, obtained from a patient treated with radiotherapy plus ipilimumab. Every receptor here comes from a human donor with non-small cell lung cancer that progressed on radiotherapy plus ipilimumab.

The CDR3 here is CASTLGRGSSYNEQFF. The CDR3 nucleotides read TGTGCCAGCACCCTAGGACGGGGAAGCTCCTACAATGAGCAGTTCTTC. The chain recombines TRBV11-2 with TRBJ2-1; D might be TRBD2 (5 bases). Germline values: CDR1 SGHAT, CDR2 FQNNGV. Trimming took off 7 bases at V and 0 bases at J, with 16 bases between the two ends. CDR3 size: 16 residues.

The gene calls are TRBV19 and TRBJ2-7, with D perhaps matching TRBD2 (5 bases). Trimming removed 6 bases from V and 4 bases from J, with 10 bases in between. The CDR3 contains 12 residues. Germline CDR1 reads LNHDA; CDR2 reads SQIVND (reference sequence). DNA of the CDR3: TGTGCCAGTAGCCCCTCGGGGTACGAGCAGTACTTC. This sequence encodes CASSPSGYEQYF.

The rearrangement uses TRBV6-6 and TRBJ2-3; D might be TRBD2 (5 bases). V lost 5 bases, J lost 3 bases, and 12 bases lay in between. The CDR3 has 14 residues. CDR1 is MNHNY, CDR2 SVGAGI, per germline (reference sequence). The CDR3 nucleotides are TGTGCCAGCAGTCCCGCCCGGAGGACAGATACGCAGTATTTT. This sequence encodes CASSPARRTDTQYF.

This clone was recorded a few times. The V and J genes are TRBV7-9 and TRBJ2-7, with D possibly being TRBD2 (5 bases). Trimming shortened V by 2 bases and J by 6 bases, and 14 bases separated the two germline ends. The CDR3 extends over 14 amino acids. Germline V lookup: CDR1 SEHNR, CDR2 FQNEAQ (reference sequence). The DNA for the CDR3 is TGTGCCAGCAGCTTAAGTACCGGGAAATTCGAGCAGTACTTC. This encodes CASSLSTGKFEQYF.

The V and J genes are TRBV27 and TRBJ2-3, with 12 nucleotides matching TRBD2. The V gene's germline CDR1 is MNHEY and CDR2 SMNVEV (reference sequence). The CDR3 has 15 amino acids. V was pared by 5 bases and J by 15 bases, with 15 bases of the junction left unmatched. In DNA, the CDR3 is TGTGCCAGCAGTCTAACCGGGGCTAGCGGGAGGGCGAGATATTTT. Its translation is CASSLTGASGRARYF.

The chain is built from TRBV27 and TRBJ2-1, with a tentative D call TRBD2 (6 bases). This CDR3 contains 15 residues. Germline assignment: CDR1 MNHEY and CDR2 SMNVEV (reference sequence). Deletions cut 2 bases from V and 6 bases from J, with 14 bases between. CDR3 sequence (DNA): TGTGCCAGCAGTTTAGAGGCGGGGCCAGCCAATGAGCAGTTCTTC. It is translated as CASSLEAGPANEQFF.

CDR3 sequence (DNA): TGTGCCAGCAGTGAAGGGGGACCCGCCTACAATGAGCAGTTCTTC. Protein sequence: CASSEGGPAYNEQFF. This chain connects TRBV6-1 to TRBJ2-1, with D perhaps given as TRBD1 or TRBD2 (5 bases each). Trimming removed 1 base from V and 2 bases from J, with 9 bases in between. The CDR3 extends over 15 amino acids. The germline V gene encodes CDR1 MNHNS and CDR2 SASEGT.

The V and J genes are TRBV6-5 and TRBJ2-5; a weak D match, TRBD1 (5 bases). Trimming cost V 6 bases and J 3 bases, with 11 bases left between them. The CDR3 extends over 13 amino acids. The germline V gene encodes CDR1 MNHEY and CDR2 SVGAGI. CDR3 DNA sequence: TGTGCCAGCAGACAGGACAAGAAAGAGACCCAGTACTTC. Encoded protein: CASRQDKKETQYF.

The CDR3 here is CASSERRENTGELFF. The DNA for the CDR3 is TGTGCCAGCAGTGAGAGAAGGGAGAACACCGGGGAGCTGTTTTTT. The V and J genes are TRBV2 and TRBJ2-2, with no clear D. V was shortened by 3 bases and J by 1 base, with 9 bases between the two germline ends. Germline V lookup: CDR1 SNHLY, CDR2 FYNNEI. CDR3 length equals 15 residues.

The chain joins TRBV9 to TRBJ2-7; D may be TRBD1 or TRBD2 (5 bases each). Germline V gives CDR1 SGDLS, CDR2 YYNGEE. The ends were cut back, 3 bases at V and 2 bases at J, with 21 bases in the middle. The CDR3 length is 17 residues. The CDR3 protein is CASSAGRGASGAYEQYF. CDR3 DNA sequence: TGTGCCAGCAGCGCGGGAAGAGGGGCTAGTGGCGCCTACGAGCAGTACTTC. Supplemented by reference TRBV9 and TRBJ2-7, the full variable domain reads DSGVTQTPKHLITATGQRVTLRCSPRSGDLSVYWYQQSLDQGLQFLIQYYNGEERAKGNILERFSAQQFPDLHSELNLSSLELGDSALYFCASSAGRGASGAYEQYFGPGTRLTVT.

The chain combines TRBV28 with TRBJ2-5; D gene unclear. CDR1 is MDHEN and CDR2 is SYDVKM in the germline V gene. V lost 0 bases, J lost 5 bases, and 7 bases lay in between. The length of the CDR3 is 13 residues. CDR3 coding DNA: TGTGCCAGCAGTTTATGGCCCGGGGAGACCCAGTACTTC. Protein: CASSLWPGETQYF.